This T cell receptor (beta chain) was recorded in a study of T-cell memory formation after mild COVID-19. Looking at the study overall: TCR clusters showed largely donor specificity.

As for this clonotype: Its target is unknown.

Findings and caveats of the study: Mainly CM and EM harbored the contracting CD4+ clones; mainly EMRA harbored the CD8+ ones. SARS-CoV-2 specificity of second-wave clones peaking day 37 was unconfirmed.

V was clipped by 0 bases and J by 4 bases, with 21 bases between them. This CDR3 is built from 18 residues. The V gene's germline CDR1 is MGHRA and CDR2 YSYEKL. TCR alpha and TCR beta cDNA libraries carrying sample barcodes and UMIs came from 5'RACE with constant-segment primers. TCRdb fed the 5' RACE reads into MiXCR, producing one record per CDR3 protein. Altogether around 110,000 distinct CDR3 sequences are present, 9.5% to 15% being singletons, with the ten largest covering 27%. This rearrangement joins TRBV4-1 to TRBJ1-1; weak D call: TRBD1 (5 bases). The specimen was PBMCs or a T cell subset sorted from them (not recorded which). This TCR was recovered from an adult woman who had mild COVID-19 (a few samples of this study predate the infection). Cell type and time point are not known. CDR3: CASSQDPRVGERGTEAFF. DNA for the CDR3: TGCGCCAGCAGCCAAGATCCCCGGGTAGGGGAGAGAGGCACTGAAGCTTTCTTT.